The rows below give T cell receptor beta chains drawn from one sample of a study of shared clonotypes between healthy human individuals. TCRdb's table, derived via immunoSEQ multiplex PCR, lists solely in-frame clones and lacks some. There are millions of clones in the sample; just over 90% occur only once, and 0.3% to 0.4% lies in the top ten. What was sequenced was naive CD4+ T cells from PBMCs. The receptors derive from a man younger than 35 in good health. Some clones in this sample may be carry-over from other donors' samples. CDR3s leave out the opening cysteine and the closing phenylalanine or tryptophan. Fields, in order: J gene, clone size, V gene, CDR3 protein. Clone size is shown for a subset of rows, as once, few, many or a class of expanded clone.

j_call: TRBJ2-6; clone_size: -; v_call: TRBV7-6; cdr3_aa: ASSWGQVSGANVLT
j_call: TRBJ2-5; clone_size: -; v_call: TRBV20-1; cdr3_aa: SARAPETQY
j_call: TRBJ2-3; clone_size: -; v_call: TRBV7-9; cdr3_aa: ASSPATRSTDTQY
j_call: TRBJ1-2; clone_size: -; v_call: TRBV19; cdr3_aa: ASSPDRTSYGYT
j_call: TRBJ1-1; clone_size: few; v_call: TRBV29-1; cdr3_aa: SVQGMNTEAF
j_call: TRBJ2-7; clone_size: -; v_call: TRBV7-2; cdr3_aa: ASSPGTGRYEQY
j_call: TRBJ1-2; clone_size: -; v_call: TRBV27; cdr3_aa: ASSYNRGPLYGYT
j_call: TRBJ1-5; clone_size: -; v_call: TRBV5-1; cdr3_aa: ASSPEGGLLQPQH
j_call: TRBJ2-7; clone_size: -; v_call: TRBV27; cdr3_aa: ASRQPGQGSYEQY
j_call: TRBJ2-1; clone_size: -; v_call: TRBV4-1; cdr3_aa: ASSIGGQGRGNEQF
j_call: TRBJ2-2; clone_size: -; v_call: TRBV29-1; cdr3_aa: ATFSRDREVRTGELF
j_call: TRBJ2-1; clone_size: -; v_call: TRBV11-2; cdr3_aa: ASSFLSGRGNEQF
j_call: TRBJ1-2; clone_size: -; v_call: TRBV5-1; cdr3_aa: ASSLGSVVNYGYT
j_call: TRBJ2-3; clone_size: -; v_call: TRBV5-1; cdr3_aa: ASSPRVAGRTDTQY
j_call: TRBJ1-5; clone_size: -; v_call: TRBV28; cdr3_aa: ASSFGRGNQPQH
j_call: TRBJ2-3; clone_size: -; v_call: TRBV5-1; cdr3_aa: ASSLTVTDTQY
j_call: TRBJ2-5; clone_size: -; v_call: TRBV10-1; cdr3_aa: ASSPRDRAGETQY
j_call: TRBJ2-1; clone_size: -; v_call: TRBV5-1; cdr3_aa: ASSPGLANYNEQF
j_call: TRBJ2-3; clone_size: -; v_call: TRBV7-3; cdr3_aa: ASSSGSGTDTQY
j_call: TRBJ2-1; clone_size: -; v_call: TRBV30; cdr3_aa: AWAPGQAFYNEQF
j_call: TRBJ1-5; clone_size: -; v_call: TRBV16; cdr3_aa: ASSSLWGASNQPQH
j_call: TRBJ2-7; clone_size: -; v_call: TRBV20-1; cdr3_aa: SAPGYYEQY
j_call: TRBJ2-7; clone_size: -; v_call: TRBV2; cdr3_aa: ASSERTGGIYEQY
j_call: TRBJ1-5; clone_size: -; v_call: TRBV9; cdr3_aa: ASSAINNQPQH
j_call: TRBJ1-4; clone_size: once; v_call: TRBV11-2; cdr3_aa: ASSLGGTSEKLF